A selection of T cell receptor beta chains follows, all from one sample in a study of T cell responses to AZD1222 COVID-19 vaccine. TCRdb's table, derived via immunoSEQ multiplex PCR, lists solely in-frame clones and lacks some. The sample comprises over 110,000 clones, about 93% of which are singletons, and around 4.7% rests with the top ten. The sequences come from peripheral blood, collected on day 0 of AZD1222 vaccination. Receptors were obtained from an adult in good health. Both conserved end residues are part of each CDR3. The order of the fields is CDR3 protein, CDR3 DNA, CDR3 length, clone size, V gene, J gene, D gene. The D gene is left open where the match is weak. Size values are once, few and many counts, or a class for expanded clones, and some rows have none.

CAIGTGYNEQFF	TGCGCCATCGGGACAGGATACAATGAGCAGTTCTTC	12	NA	TRBV4-1	TRBJ2-1	TRBD1
CATHLGQGYDTQYF	TGTGCCACCCACCTAGGACAGGGGTATGATACGCAGTATTTT	14	NA	TRBV6-5	TRBJ2-3	TRBD1
CASAPGSGETQYF	TGTGCCAGCGCCCCTGGGAGCGGAGAGACCCAGTACTTC	13	once	TRBV9	TRBJ2-5	NA
CASSLDWGGLNEQFF	TGTGCCAGCAGCTTAGATTGGGGGGGGCTCAATGAGCAGTTCTTC	15	NA	TRBV11-3	TRBJ2-1	NA
CASSLDRVSGYTF	TGTGCCAGCAGCTTAGATAGGGTGTCTGGCTACACCTTC	13	NA	TRBV7-9	TRBJ1-2	NA
CASSLKSGGAGEQFF	TGTGCCAGCAGCTTAAAGAGCGGGGGGGCCGGTGAGCAGTTCTTC	15	NA	TRBV7-2	TRBJ2-1	TRBD2
CASRGLAANTDTQYF	TGTGCCAGCAGGGGACTAGCGGCGAACACAGATACGCAGTATTTT	15	NA	TRBV6-5	TRBJ2-3	TRBD2
CASSLTTSGTDTQYF	TGCGCCAGCAGCTTGACGACTAGCGGCACAGATACGCAGTATTTT	15	once	TRBV5-1	TRBJ2-3	TRBD2
CASTTFPNTGELFF	TGTGCCAGCACTACCTTCCCGAACACCGGGGAGCTGTTTTTT	14	NA	TRBV2	TRBJ2-2	NA
CASSYSWSRAAHEQYF	TGTGCCAGCAGTTACTCCTGGAGCAGGGCGGCCCACGAGCAGTACTTC	16	NA	TRBV6-5	TRBJ2-7	NA
CASWSGGIPDTQYF	TGCGCCAGCTGGAGCGGGGGGATCCCAGATACGCAGTATTTT	14	NA	TRBV5-1	TRBJ2-3	TRBD2
CASSRPGTANSYEQYF	TGTGCCAGCAGCCGACCCGGGACAGCTAACTCCTACGAGCAGTACTTC	16	NA	TRBV5-4	TRBJ2-7	TRBD1
CASGRPLRQNYGYTF	TGTGCCAGCGGAAGGCCCCTTAGGCAAAACTATGGCTACACCTTC	15	NA	TRBV6-5	TRBJ1-2	NA
CASSQDSQANYGYTF	TGCGCCAGCAGCCAAGACAGCCAAGCTAACTATGGCTACACCTTC	15	NA	TRBV4-3	TRBJ1-2	NA
CASSQEDLGGLEQYF	TGCGCCAGCAGCCAAGAAGATTTAGGGGGTCTCGAGCAGTACTTC	15	NA	TRBV4-1	TRBJ2-7	NA
CASSEVSGGTEAFF	TGTGCCAGCAGTGAAGTGTCAGGGGGCACTGAAGCTTTCTTT	14	NA	TRBV2	TRBJ1-1	TRBD1
CASSSRETQYF	TGTGCCAGCAGTTCCAGGGAGACCCAGTACTTC	11	once	TRBV6-2/TRBV6-3	TRBJ2-5	NA
CASSLRTGGLVDTQYF	TGCGCCAGCAGCCTACGGACAGGGGGCCTGGTAGATACGCAGTATTTT	16	NA	TRBV5-1	TRBJ2-3	TRBD1
CASSSGRVYEQYF	TGTGCCAGCAGCTCCGGACGGGTCTACGAGCAGTACTTC	13	NA	TRBV7-9	TRBJ2-7	NA
CASSPLEEGYHEQYF	TGTGCCAGCTCACCACTGGAAGAAGGTTACCACGAGCAGTACTTC	15	NA	TRBV18	TRBJ2-7	NA
CSVSGRASYEQYF	TGCAGCGTAAGCGGGAGGGCCTCCTACGAGCAGTACTTC	13	NA	TRBV29-1	TRBJ2-7	TRBD2
CASSITPPATNEKLFF	TGTGCCAGTAGTATTACTCCCCCCGCTACTAATGAAAAACTGTTTTTT	16	NA	TRBV19	TRBJ1-4	NA
CASSSSSGATDTQYF	TGTGCCAGCAGCTCGAGTAGCGGAGCCACAGATACGCAGTATTTT	15	NA	TRBV7-9	TRBJ2-3	NA
CAISEPSRASEGYNEQFF	TGTGCCATCAGTGAGCCTTCCCGGGCTAGCGAGGGCTACAATGAGCAGTTCTTC	18	NA	TRBV10-3	TRBJ2-1	NA
CASSPLSLAGGPGANVLTF	TGTGCCAGCTCACCACTGTCACTAGCGGGAGGGCCTGGGGCCAACGTCCTGACTTTC	19	NA	TRBV18	TRBJ2-6	TRBD2
CAWSPGLAGDGEQFF	TGTGCCTGGAGCCCGGGACTAGCGGGAGATGGTGAGCAGTTCTTC	15	NA	TRBV30	TRBJ2-1	TRBD2
CASSLGTSSYEQYF	TGTGCCAGCAGCTTAGGGACAAGTTCCTACGAGCAGTACTTC	14	NA	TRBV11-2	TRBJ2-7	NA
CASSHLETQYF	TGTGCCAGCAGCCATCTGGAGACCCAGTACTTC	11	NA	TRBV3-1/TRBV3-2	TRBJ2-5	NA
CASRVDRAYNSPLHF	TGTGCCAGCAGGGTGGACAGGGCCTATAATTCACCCCTCCACTTT	15	NA	TRBV7-2	TRBJ1-6	TRBD1
CASSSGTVNSPLHF	TGCGCCAGCAGCTCCGGGACGGTTAATTCACCCCTCCACTTT	14	few	TRBV5-1	TRBJ1-6	NA
CASSSSGGGEFGSPLHF	TGTGCCAGCAGCTCCTCGGGGGGGGGTGAATTCGGTTCACCCCTCCACTTT	17	NA	TRBV7-9	TRBJ1-6	NA
CASSRGSTDTQYF	TGTGCCAGCAGCCGGGGGAGCACAGATACGCAGTATTTT	13	few	TRBV14	TRBJ2-3	NA
CASSTHDRRVEAFF	TGTGCCAGTAGTACCCACGACAGGAGAGTCGAAGCTTTCTTT	14	NA	TRBV19	TRBJ1-1	NA
CASSVGGQGNHEQYF	TGTGCCAGCAGCGTAGGGGGACAGGGTAACCACGAGCAGTACTTC	15	few	TRBV9	TRBJ2-7	TRBD1
CASSPSSGNTDTQYF	TGTGCCAGCTCACCATCTAGCGGGAACACAGATACGCAGTATTTT	15	NA	TRBV18	TRBJ2-3	TRBD2
CASSLVRGINEKLFF	TGTGCCAGCAGCTTAGTGAGGGGGATTAATGAAAAACTGTTTTTT	15	NA	TRBV7-2	TRBJ1-4	NA
CASSLEQGRANEQFF	TGTGCCAGCAGCTTGGAACAGGGCCGGGCGAATGAGCAGTTCTTC	15	NA	TRBV5-4	TRBJ2-1	NA
CSAERLRGYTF	TGCAGCGCCGAACGACTAAGGGGCTACACCTTC	11	NA	TRBV29-1	TRBJ1-2	NA
CASRGTEDNSPLHF	TGTGCCAGCAGGGGGACAGAAGATAATTCACCCCTCCACTTT	14	NA	TRBV7-2	TRBJ1-6	TRBD1
CASSLPGQNSPLHF	TGCGCCAGCAGCTTGCCAGGACAAAATTCACCCCTCCACTTT	14	NA	TRBV5-1	TRBJ1-6	NA
CASSYRGGRGYTF	TGCGCCAGCAGCTACAGAGGGGGCCGTGGCTACACCTTC	13	NA	TRBV5-1	TRBJ1-2	TRBD1
CASRSLSGGTETQYF	TGCGCCAGCAGGTCCCTCAGCGGGGGGACGGAGACCCAGTACTTC	15	NA	TRBV5-1	TRBJ2-5	TRBD2
CATSRDRAGKIYTF	TGTGCCACCAGCAGAGATCGGGCAGGGAAGATCTACACCTTC	14	NA	TRBV15	TRBJ1-2	NA
CASSTGTFYEQYF	TGCGCCAGCAGCACCGGGACTTTCTACGAGCAGTACTTC	13	NA	TRBV5-1	TRBJ2-7	NA
CASSLFRLGQNNEKLFF	TGCGCCAGCAGCTTGTTTAGGTTGGGCCAGAACAATGAAAAACTGTTTTTT	17	NA	TRBV5-1	TRBJ1-4	NA
CASSRDRTGNQPQHF	TGTGCCAGCAGCCGAGACAGGACGGGCAATCAGCCCCAGCATTTT	15	few	TRBV2	TRBJ1-5	NA
CATSDSEGGTDTQYF	TGTGCCACCAGTGATTCCGAGGGGGGGACAGATACGCAGTATTTT	15	NA	TRBV24-1	TRBJ2-3	NA
CSVRVGSGSVEQYF	TGCAGCGTGAGAGTGGGAAGCGGGAGCGTCGAGCAGTACTTC	14	NA	TRBV29-1	TRBJ2-7	TRBD2
CASSSSTGTNEKLFF	TGTGCCAGCTCAAGCTCCACAGGAACTAATGAAAAACTGTTTTTT	15	NA	TRBV18	TRBJ1-4	NA
CASRGDRGIDGYTF	TGTGCCAGCAGAGGGGACAGGGGGATCGATGGCTACACCTTC	14	NA	TRBV6-5	TRBJ1-2	TRBD1
CASSPITGRDGNEQFF	TGTGCCAGCTCACCAATTACGGGGCGGGATGGCAATGAGCAGTTCTTC	16	NA	TRBV18	TRBJ2-1	NA
CASAPVRGPAPEAFF	TGTGCCAGCGCCCCAGTCAGGGGGCCCGCCCCTGAAGCTTTCTTT	15	NA	TRBV11-2	TRBJ1-1	TRBD1
CAWTGLGSTEAFF	TGTGCCTGGACAGGGTTAGGGTCCACTGAAGCTTTCTTT	13	NA	TRBV30	TRBJ1-1	NA
CASSKTGNTEAFF	TGTGCCAGCAGTAAGACAGGGAACACTGAAGCTTTCTTT	13	NA	TRBV12-3/TRBV12-4	TRBJ1-1	NA
CASSPPARNTEAFF	TGTGCCAGCAGCCCCCCGGCGAGGAACACTGAAGCTTTCTTT	14	NA	TRBV11-2	TRBJ1-1	NA
CASSQGSRGVHKEKLFF	TGCGCCAGCAGCCAAGGAAGCAGGGGGGTCCATAAGGAAAAACTGTTTTTT	17	few	TRBV4-3	TRBJ1-4	TRBD1
CASSLRSGRTLQETQYF	TGTGCCAGCAGCCTTAGGTCGGGACGTACCCTCCAAGAGACCCAGTACTTC	17	NA	TRBV7-2	TRBJ2-5	NA
CASGGQEYNSPLHF	TGTGCCAGCGGGGGACAGGAATATAATTCACCCCTCCACTTT	14	NA	TRBV28	TRBJ1-6	TRBD1
CASSFSLQETQYF	TGTGCCAGCAGTTTTAGCCTCCAAGAGACCCAGTACTTC	13	NA	TRBV28	TRBJ2-5	NA
CASSPTDRGGEAFF	TGTGCCAGCAGTCCTACGGACAGGGGAGGTGAAGCTTTCTTT	14	NA	TRBV6-6	TRBJ1-1	TRBD1